This entry features one T cell receptor beta chain sequence. Generated by immunoSEQ multiplex PCR, the TCRdb table keeps only in-frame clones and is missing some. The sample holds 280,000 or so clones, 80% to 90% seen once. These data belong to a study of blood T cell repertoires in COVID-19. Study-level information: COVID-19 samples collected from the United States, Italy and Spain covered acute and convalescent phases.

Trimming stripped 5 bases from V and 3 bases from J, with 11 bases between. Germline V gene data show CDR1 as GTSNPN and CDR2 as SVGIG (reference sequence). The CDR3 contains 13 residues. This chain joins TRBV30 and TRBJ1-5; possibly TRBD1 for D (6 bases). Sequencing was done on a sample of PBMCs or T cells enriched from blood (not recorded which). The receptor comes from a man aged 30 to 45 who had recovered from COVID-19. CDR3 in amino acids: CAWGGQLNQPQHF. The CDR3 coding sequence is TGTGCCTGGGGAGGACAGCTCAATCAGCCCCAGCATTTT.